One sample yielded the 18 T cell receptor beta chains listed below, sequenced in a study of tumor-infiltrating lymphocytes in primary liver carcinoma. Researchers generated TCR beta cDNA from approximately 450 ng of total RNA, relying on a constant-region primer. What produced the TCR beta libraries was three nested multiplex PCR rounds using slightly modified ARM-PCR. TRBV1-TRBV30 forward primers paired with a C-beta reverse primer were used in the first two PCR rounds, which ran approximately 10 cycles each. TCRdb processed the multiplex PCR reads anew with MiXCR; each CDR3 protein has one entry. Among hundreds of thousands of distinct CDR3 sequences listed, almost 60% were seen once. Blood RNA originated from unsorted whole blood, with germline DNA additionally extracted. What was sequenced was peripheral blood. These receptors came from a young woman with primary liver carcinoma and hepatitis B virus infection.

This clonotype was counted a single time. The conserved phenylalanine or tryptophan normally closing the CDR3 is absent here, so this likely arose from a read error. J is TRBJ1-1 and V is TRBV12-3 or TRBV12-4; TRBD1 might be the D (6 bases). V lost 1 base and J 11 bases, leaving 23 bases between the germline ends. The CDR3 covers 16 residues. DNA for the CDR3: TGTGCCAGCAGTTTAGGTGGGGGTTTACAGGGTAGGGATGCTTTCCTT. Its translation is CASSLGGGLQGRDAFL.

This clonotype was picked up one time. The junction differs from germline at one of its ends, possibly a read error. The chain employs TRBV4-1 and TRBJ2-5; D is unclear. This CDR3 is built from 16 residues. Germline-derived CDR1 and CDR2 are MGHRA and YSYEKL. CDR3 in DNA: TGCACCAGCAGCCACACCGCGGCACAAGGGCAAGAGACCCAGTACTTC. Protein sequence: CTSSHTAAQGQETQYF.

This clonotype occurred many times. The chain uses TRBV6-6 and TRBJ1-2; TRBD1 matches at 7 bases. The CDR3 spans 14 residues. Germline assignment: CDR1 MNHNY and CDR2 SVGAGI (reference sequence). The trim removed 2 bases at V and 4 bases at J, leaving 4 bases unmatched. The DNA for the CDR3 is TGTGCCAGCAGTTACAAAGCAGGGGGCTATGGCTACACCTTC. Translated: CASSYKAGGYGYTF.

With respect to this clonotype: A junction end diverges from the germline sequence, so it may reflect a read error. The chain is built from TRBV6-5 and TRBJ2-1; D unresolved. CDR3 length: 15 residues. CDR1 MNHEY and CDR2 SVGAGI come from the germline V gene. CDR3 sequence: CASRTGLEAYNEQLF. For the CDR3, the DNA is TGTGCCAGCAGGACGGGTCTAGAAGCCTACAATGAGCAGCTCTTC.

Comments on this clonotype: A much larger clone lies one base from this, so it may be a read error. The gene calls are TRBV12-3 or TRBV12-4 and TRBJ1-1; perhaps TRBD1 as D (6 bases). There are 16 residues in the CDR3. V was cut by 5 bases and J by 3 bases, with 19 bases left in between. CDR3 region: CASSVGGGVMDTEAFF. CDR3 bases: TGTGCCAGCAGTGTAGGGGGGGGCGTCATGGACACTGAAGCTTTCTTT.

In regard to this clonotype: At one end, the junction sequence differs from germline, possibly due to a read error. The rearrangement uses TRBV6-2 or TRBV6-3 and TRBJ2-6, with a weak D call TRBD2 (5 bases). Germline V gene sequence: CDR1 MNHEY, CDR2 SVGEGT. The CDR3 extends over 16 amino acids. CDR3 region: CTSSLVSGSGANVLTF. The DNA of the CDR3 is TGTACCAGCAGCCTCGTGAGCGGCTCTGGGGCCAACGTCCTGACTTTC.

Regarding this clonotype: A junction boundary mismatches the germline segment, possibly from a read error. The chain employs TRBV6-2 or TRBV6-3 and TRBJ1-1, with 10 bases identical to TRBD1. There are 15 residues in the CDR3. Germline V gene sequence: CDR1 MNHEY, CDR2 SVGEGT. CDR3 amino acids: CASSRQGAGNIEAFF. CDR3 in DNA: TGTGCCAGCAGCAGACAGGGGGCAGGAAACATTGAAGCTTTCTTT.

In the case of this clonotype: A read error may be the cause here, since a much bigger clone is one base away. The rearrangement links TRBV6-5 to TRBJ2-7, with D perhaps matching TRBD2 (6 bases). This CDR3 is 13 amino acids long. Germline assignment: CDR1 MNHEY and CDR2 SVGAGI. Trimming removed 9 bases from V and 4 bases from J, with 16 bases in between. CDR3 nucleotides: TGTGCCAGTTACGAAGGCGGAGGGTACGAGCAGTACTTC. This translates into CASYEGGGYEQYF.

Many counts were recorded for this clonotype. The V gene is TRBV29-1, the J gene TRBJ1-4, with D unresolved. The CDR3 contains 13 residues. Germline CDR1 and CDR2: SQVTM and ANQGSEA. Trimming stripped 6 bases from V and 5 bases from J, with 13 bases between. CDR3 nucleotides: TGCAGCGTGGGAGACACGGGGAATGAAAAACTGTTTTTT. As protein: CSVGDTGNEKLFF.

This clonotype occurred once. One base away lies a much larger clone, so this may be a sequencing read error. V gene TRBV12-3 or TRBV12-4 combines with J gene TRBJ1-1; a weak D match, TRBD1 (5 bases). Trimming shortened V by 2 bases and J by 6 bases, and 13 bases separated the two germline ends. CDR3 length equals 14 residues. The CDR3 loop is CASSLWGIGSEAFF. The CDR3 DNA is TGTGCCAGCAGTTTATGGGGGATTGGCTCTGAAGCTTTCTTT.

This clonotype was observed at least ten times. V gene TRBV11-2 combines with J gene TRBJ2-1; D may be TRBD1 (5 bases). The germline V gene has CDR1 SGHAT and CDR2 FQNNGV. Between the trimmed V and J ends, which lost 1 base and 4 bases, there was a span of 8 bases. This CDR3 is 14 amino acids long. The CDR3 coding sequence is TGTGCCAGCAGCTTAGGGGGCCGGTACAATGAGCAGTTCTTC. Its translation is CASSLGGRYNEQFF.

The sample holds many counts of this clonotype. V and J are TRBV4-3 and TRBJ2-2, with no clear D. The germline V and J ends were trimmed by 1 base and 4 bases, with 22 bases remaining between them. The CDR3 runs to 19 residues. Germline CDR1 LGHNA, CDR2 YSLEER. CDR3 in amino acids: CASSQAVYGTTTGTGELFF. For the CDR3, the DNA is TGCGCCAGCAGCCAAGCAGTCTATGGCACAACAACGGGCACCGGGGAGCTGTTTTTT.

Note on this clonotype: A much larger clone sits a single nucleotide away, making a read error possible. The J gene is TRBJ2-7, the V gene TRBV12-3 or TRBV12-4, with TRBD2 as a possible D gene (5 bases). CDR3 length: 15 residues. CDR3: CASSLERVSSYKQYF. DNA for the CDR3: TGTGCCAGCAGTTTAGAGAGGGTGTCCTCCTACAAGCAGTACTTC.

In this sample, this clonotype turned up many times. The chain uses TRBV12-3 or TRBV12-4 and TRBJ2-3; a weak D match, TRBD1 (6 bases). The CDR3 runs to 15 residues. V lost 6 bases and J 6 bases, leaving 19 bases between the germline ends. The CDR3 DNA follows: TGTGCCAGCAGCGAGAGAGGGGGTGGCAAGGATACGCAGTATTTT. It yields the protein CASSERGGGKDTQYF.

The chain recombines TRBV2 with TRBJ2-7; D possibly corresponds to TRBD1 (5 bases). The CDR3 spans 14 residues. V lost 9 bases and J lost 5, with 20 bases in between. CDR1 and CDR2 from the germline V gene are SNHLY and FYNNEI. In nucleotides, the CDR3 is TGTGCCAGTCAACTAAGGGGTTTGGTCCACGAGCAGTACTTC. Protein: CASQLRGLVHEQYF.

With regard to this clonotype: Here the CDR3 omits its conserved ending phenylalanine or tryptophan, so a read error is the likely source. The rearrangement links TRBV4-2 to TRBJ2-5; TRBD2 agrees at 10 bases. This CDR3 comprises 16 residues. Germline CDR1 and CDR2: LGHNA and YNFKEQ. Trimming cost V 1 base and J 4 bases; bases outside gene matches: 6. The DNA for the CDR3 is TGTGCCAGCAGCCAAGGCACAGCGGGAGGGGTAGAGACCCAGTACTTA. Residues: CASSQGTAGGVETQYL.

Notes on this clonotype: A read error may be the cause here, since a much bigger clone is one base away. The chain employs TRBV29-1 and TRBJ2-5, with 10 bases lining up with TRBD1. The CDR3 consists of 14 residues. V was clipped by 6 bases and J by 7 bases; unmatched bases: 11. The germline CDR1 and CDR2 sequences are SQVTM and ANQGSEA. The DNA for the CDR3 is TGCAGCGTCGAAACGGGACAGGGGTGGGGGACCCAGTACTTC. Protein product: CSVETGQGWGTQYF.

This clonotype came up once. A much larger clone is a single base away; this may be a read error. As DNA, the CDR3 is TGCGCCACCGCTCGGGTAGATGCGCAGTATTTT. Amino acids: CATARVDAQYF. This sequence joins TRBV10-2 and TRBJ2-3; D call uncertain. The CDR3 has 11 residues. Germline V gene sequence: CDR1 WSHSY, CDR2 SAAADI.